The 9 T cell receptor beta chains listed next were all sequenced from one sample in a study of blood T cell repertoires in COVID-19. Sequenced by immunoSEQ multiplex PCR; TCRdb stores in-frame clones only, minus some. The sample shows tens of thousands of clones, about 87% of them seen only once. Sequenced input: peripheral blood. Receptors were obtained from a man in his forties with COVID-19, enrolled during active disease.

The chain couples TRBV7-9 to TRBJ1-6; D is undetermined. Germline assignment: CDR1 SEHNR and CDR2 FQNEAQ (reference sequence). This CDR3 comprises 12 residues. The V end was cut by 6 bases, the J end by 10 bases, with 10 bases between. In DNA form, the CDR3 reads TGTGCCAGCAGTATCCTTCAGTCACCCCTCCACTTT. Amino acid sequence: CASSILQSPLHF.

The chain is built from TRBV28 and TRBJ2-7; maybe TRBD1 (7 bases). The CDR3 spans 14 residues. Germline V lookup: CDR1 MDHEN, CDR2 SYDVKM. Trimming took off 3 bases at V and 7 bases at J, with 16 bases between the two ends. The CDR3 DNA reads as TGTGCCAGCAGTTTGACGGCAGGGGGGTCGGAGCAGTACTTC. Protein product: CASSLTAGGSEQYF.

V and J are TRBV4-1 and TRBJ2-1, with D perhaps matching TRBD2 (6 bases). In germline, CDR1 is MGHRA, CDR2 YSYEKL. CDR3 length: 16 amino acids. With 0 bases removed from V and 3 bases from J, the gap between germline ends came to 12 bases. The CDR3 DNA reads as TGCGCCAGCAGCCAAGATCGGGAGACTAACTACAATGAGCAGTTCTTC. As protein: CASSQDRETNYNEQFF.

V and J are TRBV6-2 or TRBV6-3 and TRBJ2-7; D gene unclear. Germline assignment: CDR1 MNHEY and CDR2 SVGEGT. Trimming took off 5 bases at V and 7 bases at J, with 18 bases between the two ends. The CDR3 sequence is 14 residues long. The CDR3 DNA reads TGTGCCAGCAGTCCGTCCTACGTTGTTATGGAGCAGTACTTC. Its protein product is CASSPSYVVMEQYF.

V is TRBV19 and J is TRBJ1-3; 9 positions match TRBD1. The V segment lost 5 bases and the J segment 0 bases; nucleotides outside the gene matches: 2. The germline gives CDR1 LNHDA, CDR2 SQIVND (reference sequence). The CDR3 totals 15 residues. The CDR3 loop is CASSLTGGSGNTIYF. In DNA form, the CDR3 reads TGTGCCAGTAGTCTGACAGGGGGCTCTGGAAACACCATATATTTT. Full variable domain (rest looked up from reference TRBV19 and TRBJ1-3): DGGITQSPKYLFRKEGQNVTLSCEQNLNHDAMYWYRQDPGQGLRLIYYSQIVNDFQKGDIAEGYSVSREKKESFPLTVTSAQKNPTAFYLCASSLTGGSGNTIYFGEGSWLTVV.

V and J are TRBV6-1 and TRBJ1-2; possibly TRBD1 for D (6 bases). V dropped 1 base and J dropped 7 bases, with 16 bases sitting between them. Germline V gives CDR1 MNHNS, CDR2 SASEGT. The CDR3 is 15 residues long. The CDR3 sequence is CASSEEGGISGGYTF. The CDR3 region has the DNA TGTGCCAGCAGTGAAGAGGGGGGGATATCGGGTGGCTACACCTTC.

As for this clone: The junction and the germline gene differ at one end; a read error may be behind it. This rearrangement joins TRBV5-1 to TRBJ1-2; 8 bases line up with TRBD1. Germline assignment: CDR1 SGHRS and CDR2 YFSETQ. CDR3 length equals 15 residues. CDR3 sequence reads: CASSQRQGINYGHTF. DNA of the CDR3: TGCGCCAGCAGCCAACGACAGGGGATTAACTATGGCCACACCTTC.

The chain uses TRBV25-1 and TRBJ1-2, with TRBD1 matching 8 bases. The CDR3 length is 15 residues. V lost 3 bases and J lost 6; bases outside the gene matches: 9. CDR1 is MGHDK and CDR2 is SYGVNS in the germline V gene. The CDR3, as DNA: TGTGCCAGCAGTGAGGACAGGGTATCATCTCATGGCTACACCTTC. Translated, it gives CASSEDRVSSHGYTF.

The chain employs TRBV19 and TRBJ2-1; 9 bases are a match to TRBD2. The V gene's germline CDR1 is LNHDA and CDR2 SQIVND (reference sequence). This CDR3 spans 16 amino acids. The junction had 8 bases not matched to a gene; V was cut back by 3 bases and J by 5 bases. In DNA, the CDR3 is TGTGCCAGTAGTATCTATATGAGCGGGGGGAACAATGAGCAGTTCTTC. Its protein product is CASSIYMSGGNNEQFF.